This T cell receptor (beta chain) was recorded in a study of shared T cell receptors in the human thymus. Sequencing used immunoSEQ multiplex PCR; TCRdb keeps in-frame clones, though not all of them. The table includes some 640,000 clones, around 87% detected once. The germline V and J ends were trimmed by 2 bases and 0 bases, with 11 bases remaining between them. The CDR3 has 15 residues. Germline V gene data show CDR1 as LGHNA and CDR2 as YSLEER. The same sample was also studied in work on human thymus T cells. Turning to that study: Infants, healthy and Finnish, who were having corrective surgery for congenital heart defects served as donors. The study used thymus tissue resected during corrective heart surgery. Thymic and blood repertoires appeared to carry a bias in their V and J gene usage. A high degree of thymic repertoire overlap among unrelated individuals was reported in related research.

Sequencing was done on a sample of thymocytes. This chain connects TRBV4-3 to TRBJ2-7; D might be TRBD1 (5 bases). This receptor was obtained from a boy under two years old with a congenital heart defect. CDR3 sequence reads: CASSQKTVPSYEQYF. For the CDR3, the DNA is TGCGCCAGCAGCCAAAAGACAGTACCCTCCTACGAGCAGTACTTC.